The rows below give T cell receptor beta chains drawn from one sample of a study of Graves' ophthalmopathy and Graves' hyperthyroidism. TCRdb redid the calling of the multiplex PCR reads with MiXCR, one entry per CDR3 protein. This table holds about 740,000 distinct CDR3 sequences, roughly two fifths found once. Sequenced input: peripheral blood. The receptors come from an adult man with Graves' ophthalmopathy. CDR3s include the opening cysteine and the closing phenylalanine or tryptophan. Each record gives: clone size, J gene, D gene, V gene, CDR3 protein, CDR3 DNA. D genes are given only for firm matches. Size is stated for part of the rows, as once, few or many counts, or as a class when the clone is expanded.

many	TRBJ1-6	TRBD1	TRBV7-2	CASSLVDRGLSPLHF	TGTGCCAGCAGCTTGGTGGACAGGGGGCTGTCACCCCTCCACTTT
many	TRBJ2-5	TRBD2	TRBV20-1	CSARVPSGSGTETQYF	TGCAGTGCTAGAGTCCCTAGCGGGAGTGGGACGGAGACCCAGTACTTC
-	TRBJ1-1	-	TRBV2	CASKSLGREGTEAFF	TGTGCCAGCAAATCATTAGGTCGGGAGGGCACTGAAGCTTTCTTT
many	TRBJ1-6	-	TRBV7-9	CASSLASRNSPLHF	TGTGCCAGCAGCTTAGCGTCGAGGAATTCACCCCTCCACTTT
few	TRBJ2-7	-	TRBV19	CASSDQGRYEQYF	TGTGCCAGTAGTGACCAGGGCAGGTACGAGCAGTACTTC
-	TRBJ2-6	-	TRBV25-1	CASSYQGVFSGANVLTF	TGTGCCAGCAGTTACCAAGGCGTCTTCTCTGGGGCCAACGTCCTGACTTTC
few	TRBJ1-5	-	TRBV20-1	CSASGPPGSRPNQPQHF	TGCAGTGCTAGCGGACCCCCCGGCAGCCGCCCCAATCAGCCCCAGCATTTT
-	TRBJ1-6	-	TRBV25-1	CASSLPTQGNGSPLHF	TGTGCCAGCAGTTTACCCACTCAGGGGAATGGATCACCCCTCCACTTT
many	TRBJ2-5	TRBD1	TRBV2	CASSNRDRDETQYF	TGTGCCAGCAGTAACCGGGACAGGGATGAGACCCAGTACTTC
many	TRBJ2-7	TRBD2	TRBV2	CASQRGSSYEQYF	TGTGCCAGCCAGCGGGGCTCCTCCTACGAGCAGTACTTC
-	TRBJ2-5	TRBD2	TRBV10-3	CASSYSGGAQETQYF	TGTGCCAGCAGTTACTCCGGGGGGGCCCAAGAGACCCAGTACTTC
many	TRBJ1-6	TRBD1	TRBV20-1	CSASETGAKSPLHF	TGCAGTGCAAGCGAGACAGGGGCGAAGTCACCCCTCCACTTT
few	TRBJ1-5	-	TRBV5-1	CASSRGSQPQHF	TGTGCCAGCAGCCGGGGGTCCCAGCCCCAGCATTTT
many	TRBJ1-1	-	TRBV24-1	CATSDPENTEAFF	TGTGCCACCAGTGACCCAGAGAACACTGAAGCTTTCTTT
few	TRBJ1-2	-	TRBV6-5	CASSYGGGYTF	TGTGCCAGCAGTTACGGCGGTGGCTACACCTTC
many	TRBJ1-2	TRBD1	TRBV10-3	CAITDGTGVDYGYTF	TGTGCCATCACTGATGGGACAGGGGTGGACTATGGCTACACCTTC
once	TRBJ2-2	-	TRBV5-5	CASIRANTGELFF	TGTGCCAGCATCAGAGCGAACACCGGGGAGCTGTTTTTT
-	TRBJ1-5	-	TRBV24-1	CASRKALDISNQPQHF	TGTGCCAGCAGGAAAGCTCTAGACATTAGCAATCAGCCCCAGCATTTT
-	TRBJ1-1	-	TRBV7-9	CASSLLDSYTEAFF	TGTGCCAGCAGCTTACTGGACAGCTACACTGAAGCTTTCTTT
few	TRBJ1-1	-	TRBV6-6	CASSSTRASIEAFF	TGTGCCAGCAGTTCTACTAGGGCCTCTATTGAAGCTTTCTTT
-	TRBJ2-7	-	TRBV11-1	CASSPGAGPSSYEQYF	TGTGCCAGCAGTCCCGGTGCAGGACCCAGCTCCTACGAGCAGTACTTC
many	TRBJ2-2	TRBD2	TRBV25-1	CATCSGRGELFF	TGTGCCACATGTAGCGGGAGAGGGGAGCTGTTTTTT
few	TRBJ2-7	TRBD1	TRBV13	CASSQGQGMYEQYF	TGTGCCAGCAGCCAAGGACAGGGAATGTACGAGCAGTACTTC
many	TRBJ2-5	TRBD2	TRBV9	CASSGIAGEQETQYF	TGTGCCAGCAGCGGCATAGCGGGAGAGCAAGAGACCCAGTACTTC
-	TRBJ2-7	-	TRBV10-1	CASSVQGSPYNEQYF	TGCGCCAGCAGTGTACAGGGTAGCCCCTACAATGAGCAGTACTTC
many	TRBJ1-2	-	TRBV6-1	CASSDSNYGYTF	TGTGCCAGCAGCGACAGTAACTATGGCTACACCTTC